Following are 29 T cell receptor beta chains from one sample sequenced in a study of cytotoxic CD8 clonotypes in ibrutinib-treated CLL. The repertoire was sequenced with immunoSEQ multiplex PCR; TCRdb's copy has only in-frame clones and lacks some. The data contain 60,000 to 70,000 clones, approximately 54% of them seen just once; the ten biggest clones take up about 15%. Sequences were derived from PBMCs, sampled after 12 months of ibrutinib treatment. Receptors originate from a human donor with chronic lymphocytic leukemia.

The V and J genes are TRBV7-2 and TRBJ1-3; no firm D call. The CDR3 is 15 residues long. Germline values: CDR1 SGHTA, CDR2 FQGNSA. V was trimmed by 6 bases and J by 2 bases, leaving 14 bases between them. CDR3: CASSYRGDAGNTIYF. CDR3 sequence (DNA): TGTGCCAGCAGTTATCGTGGGGATGCTGGAAACACCATATATTTT.

The rearrangement links TRBV5-6 to TRBJ1-6, with D possibly being TRBD1 (5 bases). Germline lookup yields CDR1 SGHDT and CDR2 YYEEEE. Trimming removed 1 base from V and 0 bases from J, with 17 bases in between. The CDR3 has 19 amino acids. As DNA, the CDR3 is TGTGCCAGCAGCTTGTTGGGCGGGGGTGCAGGCTCCTATAATTCACCCCTCCACTTT. This translates into CASSLLGGGAGSYNSPLHF.

In its sample, this clone was seen a few times. The chain has TRBV29-1 and TRBJ1-3; tentative D call: TRBD1 (5 bases). The CDR3 covers 14 residues. Trimming removed 6 bases at V and 0 bases at J, with 12 bases between. Germline V gene lookup returns CDR1 SQVTM and CDR2 ANQGSEA. CDR3 nucleotides: TGCAGCGTCGCGGGACTTTCCTCTGGAAACACCATATATTTT. It codes for CSVAGLSSGNTIYF.

This clone has only a few counts. The chain employs TRBV6-1 and TRBJ1-1; 8 bases map to TRBD1. CDR1 and CDR2 from the germline V gene are MNHNS and SASEGT. The CDR3 is made up of 14 amino acids. V was pared by 5 bases and J by 4 bases, with 6 bases of the junction left unmatched. The CDR3 protein is CASSPRGRVTEAFF. DNA for the CDR3: TGTGCCAGCAGTCCCAGGGGGCGTGTCACTGAAGCTTTCTTT.

The genes are TRBV18 and TRBJ2-7; 9 nucleotides match TRBD2. Germline assignment: CDR1 KGHSH and CDR2 LQKENI. This CDR3 comprises 14 residues. V shed 2 bases and J 4 bases; nucleotides not matched to a gene: 3. The CDR3 here is CASSPAGGNYEQYV. CDR3 coding DNA: TGTGCCAGCTCACCAGCGGGGGGGAATTACGAGCAGTACGTC.

The rearrangement joins TRBV2 to TRBJ2-1; 7 bases are a match to TRBD2. The V segment lost 3 bases and the J segment 9 bases; nucleotides outside the gene matches: 14. CDR1 and CDR2 (germline): SNHLY, FYNNEI. The CDR3 spans 16 residues. CDR3 loop: CASSESLREGLGEQFF. CDR3 coding DNA: TGTGCCAGCAGTGAGTCGTTAAGGGAGGGCCTGGGTGAGCAGTTCTTC. Full variable domain (rest looked up from reference TRBV2 and TRBJ2-1): EPEVTQTPSHQVTQMGQEVILRCVPISNHLYFYWYRQILGQKVEFLVSFYNNEISEKSEIFDDQFSVERPDGSNFTLKIRSTKLEDSAMYFCASSESLREGLGEQFFGPGTRLTVL.

The gene calls are TRBV7-9 and TRBJ2-7, with a weak D call TRBD2 (6 bases). The germline CDR1 and CDR2 sequences are SEHNR and FQNEAQ (reference sequence). The V gene lost 4 bases and the J gene lost 2 bases, with 18 bases spanning the gap. The CDR3 extends over 16 amino acids. CDR3 sequence reads: CASSSNGGGSAYEQYV. CDR3 coding DNA: TGTGCCAGCAGCTCCAACGGTGGGGGGTCGGCCTACGAGCAGTACGTC.

The CDR3 DNA sequence: TGTGCCATCACAGGAGGAATGGGCTCTGGAAACACCATATATTTT. Amino acid sequence: CAITGGMGSGNTIYF. V is TRBV10-3 and J is TRBJ1-3, with no clear D. The CDR3 spans 15 residues. Germline V gene lookup returns CDR1 ENHRY and CDR2 SYGVKD. Trimming left V 7 bases short and J 0 bases short, with 13 bases between.

This chain links TRBV5-1 with TRBJ1-4, with D tentatively TRBD1 (6 bases). Trimming took 0 bases from V and 5 from J, leaving 14 bases between them. Germline V CDR1 and CDR2: SGHRS, YFSETQ. The CDR3 covers 16 residues. This CDR3 reads CASSLVQGGSNEKLFF. The CDR3, as DNA: TGCGCCAGCAGCTTGGTACAGGGTGGCTCGAATGAAAAACTGTTTTTT.

The chain employs TRBV30 and TRBJ1-2; TRBD1 might be the D (5 bases). Trimming stripped 4 bases from V and 3 bases from J, with 12 bases between. CDR3 length: 13 residues. Germline assignment: CDR1 GTSNPN and CDR2 SVGIG (reference sequence). In DNA, the CDR3 is TGTGCCTGGACCGGCAGGGCAGACTATGGCTACACCTTC. Its translation is CAWTGRADYGYTF.

CDR3 amino acids: CATRYPGQGNSYEQYV. CDR3 DNA: TGTGCCACCAGGTATCCGGGACAGGGGAACTCCTACGAGCAGTACGTC. J is TRBJ2-7 and V is TRBV15; TRBD1 matches 10 bases. Germline V CDR1 and CDR2: LNHNV, YYDKDF (reference sequence). This CDR3 has 16 residues. V trimming: 6 bases; J trimming: 0 bases; junction bases outside the gene matches: 8.

The V and J genes are TRBV5-4 and TRBJ2-7; no firm D call. The CDR3 is 13 residues long. Trimming left V 5 bases short and J 3 bases short, with 12 bases between. Germline loops: CDR1 SGHNT, CDR2 YYREEE (reference sequence). CDR3 nucleotide sequence: TGTGCCAGCAGTGGGCTAGATAGCTACGAGCAGTACTTC. Amino acid sequence: CASSGLDSYEQYF.

Here the CDR3 reads CASSRLATFTDTQYF. The CDR3 nucleotides are TGTGCCAGCAGTCGACTAGCGACTTTCACAGATACGCAGTATTTT. V is TRBV28 and J is TRBJ2-3; 8 nucleotides match TRBD2. This CDR3 spans 15 amino acids. V was clipped by 5 bases and J by 2 bases; unmatched bases: 6. CDR1 is MDHEN and CDR2 is SYDVKM in the germline V gene.

There are a few counts of this clone. This chain links TRBV6-1 with TRBJ1-6; no reliable D call. The CDR3 totals 15 residues. Germline CDR1 and CDR2: MNHNS and SASEGT. Trimming took 6 bases from V and 0 from J, leaving 9 bases between them. Written as DNA, the CDR3 is TGTGCCAGCAGCCATTCGGGCTCCTATAATTCACCCCTCCACTTT. Protein sequence: CASSHSGSYNSPLHF.

The CDR3 nucleotides are TGTGCCAGCTCACCACCATTCAGGGATTCGGGCTACACCTTC. It encodes CASSPPFRDSGYTF. The chain employs TRBV18 and TRBJ1-2; possibly TRBD1 for D (5 bases). The CDR3 runs 14 residues. From germline, CDR1 is KGHSH and CDR2 LQKENI. Trimming left V 0 bases short and J 8 bases short, with 13 bases between.

V gene TRBV20-1 combines with J gene TRBJ2-1, with D possibly called TRBD1 or TRBD2 (5 bases each). Deletions cut 5 bases from V and 12 bases from J, with 14 bases between. This CDR3 has 11 residues. CDR1 and CDR2 (germline): DFQATT, SNEGSKA (reference sequence). CDR3 sequence reads: CSAAAGTGQFF. The DNA of the CDR3 is TGCAGTGCTGCCGCCGGGACCGGGCAGTTCTTC.

The gene calls are TRBV2 and TRBJ2-2; no clear D gene. V was shortened by 5 bases and J by 9 bases, with 13 bases between the two germline ends. CDR1 is SNHLY, CDR2 FYNNEI, per germline. The CDR3 has 13 amino acids. CDR3 loop: CASSPTGNRELFF. For the CDR3, the DNA is TGTGCCAGCAGTCCTACTGGGAATCGGGAGCTGTTTTTT.

This clone was picked up one time. This chain connects TRBV11-2 to TRBJ2-3; D uncertain. Trimming shortened V by 3 bases and J by 0 bases, and 13 bases separated the two germline ends. Germline CDR1 and CDR2: SGHAT and FQNNGV. CDR3 length equals 16 residues. CDR3 sequence: CASSLSLRTSTDTQYF. The CDR3 DNA sequence: TGTGCCAGCAGCTTGTCCCTGAGAACTAGCACAGATACGCAGTATTTT.

The CDR3 DNA follows: TGTGCCAGTATTAGCGGGGGGGCCAGGTCGACTGAGCAGTTCTTC. Protein: CASISGGARSTEQFF. The chain uses TRBV6-6 and TRBJ2-1; 11 bases agree with TRBD2. V shed 9 bases, J shed 9 bases, and the junction held 13 bases outside the gene matches. From germline, CDR1 is MNHNY and CDR2 SVGAGI (reference sequence). The CDR3 is made up of 15 amino acids.

This clone was found a few times. V and J are TRBV28 and TRBJ1-6; D uncertain. This CDR3 has 14 residues. Trimming stripped 7 bases from V and 7 bases from J, with 14 bases between. The germline V gene encodes CDR1 MDHEN and CDR2 SYDVKM. The CDR3 sequence: CASIPSVVNSPLHF. The CDR3, as DNA: TGTGCCAGCATTCCCTCAGTAGTGAATTCACCCCTCCACTTT.

This chain joins TRBV6-5 and TRBJ2-2, with a possible D match to TRBD1 (6 bases). Germline lookup yields CDR1 MNHEY and CDR2 SVGAGI. The CDR3 has 16 residues. Trimming left V 0 bases short and J 5 bases short, with 13 bases between. CDR3 protein: CASSYSFTGQTGELFF. The CDR3 coding sequence is TGTGCCAGCAGTTACTCGTTTACTGGACAGACCGGGGAGCTGTTTTTT.

V and J are TRBV7-8 and TRBJ2-2; TRBD2 agrees at 14 bases. Germline V gene sequence: CDR1 SGHVS, CDR2 FQNEAQ. With 5 bases clipped from V and 5 bases from J, the junction kept 10 bases outside the gene matches. The CDR3 has 18 amino acids. CDR3 DNA: TGTGCCAGCAGCCCGGGACTAGCGGGGGTAATTTTTACCGGGGAGCTGTTTTTT. Amino acid sequence: CASSPGLAGVIFTGELFF.

The chain combines TRBV9 with TRBJ2-3, with 7 nucleotides matching TRBD1. The CDR3 runs 16 residues. With 0 bases clipped from V and 2 bases from J, the junction kept 6 bases outside the gene matches. Germline assignment: CDR1 SGDLS and CDR2 YYNGEE. CDR3 residues: CASSVELGQSTDTQYF. CDR3 DNA: TGTGCCAGCAGCGTAGAATTGGGACAGTCCACAGATACGCAGTATTTT.

This clone was counted a few times. The chain recombines TRBV6-5 with TRBJ1-4; tentative D call: TRBD1 (5 bases). With 6 bases removed from V and 10 bases from J, the gap between germline ends came to 18 bases. Germline CDR1 is MNHEY and CDR2 is SVGAGI. This CDR3 spans 14 amino acids. The CDR3 is CASREMRNGGKLFF. CDR3 sequence (DNA): TGTGCCAGCAGGGAAATGCGGAATGGGGGAAAACTGTTTTTT.

The chain links TRBV10-3 to TRBJ2-1; weak D call: TRBD2 (6 bases). The CDR3 loop spans 17 amino acids. CDR1 ENHRY and CDR2 SYGVKD come from the germline V gene. Trimming removed 4 bases from V and 2 bases from J, with 18 bases in between. CDR3 nucleotide sequence: TGTGCCATCAGTGCCCCAATCGGGGGAAGTCCCTACAATGAGCAGTTCTTC. Protein product: CAISAPIGGSPYNEQFF.

A few counts support this clone. The chain combines TRBV5-1 with TRBJ2-7; D assignment may be TRBD1 or TRBD2 (6 bases each). Trimming removed 5 bases from V and 2 bases from J, with 14 bases in between. Germline-derived CDR1 and CDR2 are SGHRS and YFSETQ. The CDR3 consists of 14 residues. This CDR3 is CASRGGPLPYEQYV. CDR3 DNA: TGCGCCAGCAGGGGGGGCCCATTACCCTACGAGCAGTACGTC.

The chain carries TRBV6-1 and TRBJ1-3; 9 positions match TRBD1. The germline V gene encodes CDR1 MNHNS and CDR2 SASEGT. The CDR3 length is 18 residues. V was clipped by 4 bases and J by 8 bases; unmatched bases: 18. The CDR3 loop reads CASSVQRQDRGQSYTIYF. The CDR3 DNA sequence: TGTGCCAGCAGTGTACAGAGACAGGACAGGGGACAAAGTTACACCATATATTTT.

The chain couples TRBV5-4 to TRBJ2-5, with TRBD1 matching over 7 bases. V lost 3 bases and J lost 1; bases outside the gene matches: 6. The CDR3 extends over 15 amino acids. Germline assignment: CDR1 SGHNT and CDR2 YYREEE (reference sequence). In nucleotides, the CDR3 is TGTGCCAGCAGCTCACCACAGGGGACCCAAGAGACCCAGTACTTC. Translated: CASSSPQGTQETQYF.

The sample holds a few counts of this clone. The CDR3 coding sequence is TGTGCCAGCAGTGAACGATCAAAGGGGGGCGAGCAGTACGTC. This encodes CASSERSKGGEQYV. The chain couples TRBV6-1 to TRBJ2-7; perhaps D is TRBD1 or TRBD2 (6 bases each). The V gene's germline CDR1 is MNHNS and CDR2 SASEGT. Trimming shortened V by 2 bases and J by 6 bases, and 14 bases separated the two germline ends. The CDR3 sequence is 14 residues long.